This T cell receptor (beta chain) originates from a study of cytomegalovirus exposure and HLA in healthy donors (dated by TCRdb to about 2017). Looking at the study overall: An earlier analysis of 587 of the donors reported approximately 300 Gb of sequence data and approximately 120 million unique TCR beta sequences obtained from roughly 180 million T cells. Roughly 5 DR-DQ haplotypes were handled as single units for association and clustering, since linkage in the cohort was strong. Approximately 310 gigabases of sequencing data and some 85 million unique TCR sequences were included in an early release covering 550 to 800 HLA-typed donors. The genetic ancestry cluster associated with self-reported Caucasian donors included around four fifths of the approximately 430 genotyped donors. A separate validation cohort of roughly 130 different subjects was used in addition to the 666-subject first cohort. Across some 400 genotyped donors of the cohort, an average of roughly 200,000 unique TCR beta nucleotide sequences per donor were sequenced, and around 20% of those sequences were non-productive. A later genetic analysis took genome-wide SNP genotypes for about 55% of the roughly 700 donors and used that subset as a discovery cohort. The study aimed to test whether cataloging public T cell receptors could reveal signatures of past pathogen exposure. In a later analysis, previously published TCR beta repertoires from 666 donors were re-analyzed and high-resolution HLA genotyping was added so that TCR occurrence patterns could be studied. Typing coverage differed by locus: A, B, C, DRB1 and DQB1 were typed in roughly 620-640 donors, DQA1 in about 500, DPA1 in around 580, and DPB1 in just under 490. To decide whether each TCR beta V gene segment behaved as functional or pseudogenic, an earlier analysis of some 570 of the donors relied on high-throughput TCR beta sequencing. Using immunosequencing, the study profiled T cell repertoires from about 610 subjects and related those repertoires to cytomegalovirus serostatus. High-throughput TCR immunosequencing, statistical association of individual TCRs with disease status, and machine learning were combined to predict cytomegalovirus infection status. Both class I and class II loci were covered by HLA typing, at four-digit resolution. Every repertoire in the discovery cohort had been generated on one and the same sequencing platform. In the later analysis, no new phenotypic data were used to find candidate immune exposures; instead, reliance was placed on TCR beta sequences and their occurrence across donors. Donor age, sex, ethnicity and CMV serostatus were compiled alongside the repertoire data. Broad study findings and their caveats: Compared with the approximately 670-donor mean, donors in an Asian-associated ancestry cluster had fewer N-insertions in productive TCRs, according to a later genetic analysis. The sequencing pipeline was judged likely to have produced a cluster of highly shared sequence variants as a technical artifact. A further reported finding was that TCR beta sequences accurately predicted the HLA-A and HLA-B alleles for most subjects in the first cohort. Three of the identified cytomegalovirus-associated TCR beta chains were confirmed in vitro to be specific for cytomegalovirus antigens. Across donors, most TCR sequences were observed very rarely, whereas some public TCRs were present in many individuals. A later analysis associated 15,000 to 20,000 TCR beta sequences with specific HLA alleles at a false discovery rate of 0.05. The authors suggested that the approach could potentially be generalized to other disease states and immunological phenotypes. A total of 150 or so TCR beta chains were listed by the study as associated with cytomegalovirus. An association between a missense DCLRE1C variant and V-gene and J-gene trimming of TCR beta chains was found in a later genetic analysis and replicated in an independent cohort. Correlated functional status among segregating V segments might reflect linkage disequilibrium, but an unknown experimental factor could not be ruled out. Some IMGT-functional V segments, including TRBV6-2 and TRBV6-3, could not be told apart with the 87-base-pair reads, so those segments were excluded. CMV serostatus was the only immune exposure information available for the cohort. In a later analysis, the rate of TCR association differed among HLA loci, with DRB1 alleles having the most associated TCRs and HLA-C alleles having the fewest. Because counts were too low, 15 to 20 rarely observed V segments, including chromosome 9 orphons, were left out of the earlier analysis of several hundred of the donors. Broadly in line with IMGT annotations, most TCR beta V segments showed up in productive rearrangements about 87% or about 30% of the time in an earlier analysis of roughly 590 of the donors. Presence/absence analyses assumed roughly uniform sequencing depth across donors, an assumption that may not hold. According to a later analysis, parvovirus B19, influenza, CMV and Epstein-Barr virus appeared linked to several top co-occurrence clusters. A later analysis found that most CMV-associated TCR beta chains appeared HLA-restricted, with HLA associations seemingly driven largely by CMV exposure. Compared with equally common non-associated chains, HLA-associated TCR beta chains in a later analysis were more clonally expanded and had lower generation probabilities. Because HLA typing was missing for some donors at each locus, association tests included only the typed subset. Assigning TCR associations to individual alleles was difficult when HLA alleles, especially DR and DQ, strongly co-occurred. Only TCR beta chains were sequenced in this cohort, and the absence of alpha or paired-chain data limited detectable features. The classifier was reported to diagnose cytomegalovirus status with high specificity and sensitivity in both the original and validation cohorts.

The cohort was made up of around 720 healthy bone marrow donors. All cohort members were sampled while nominally healthy, although unrecorded immune exposures were likely present. The donor was CMV seronegative and was included in the group of a few hundred seronegative cohort members. A peripheral blood sample was collected from each donor, and TCR beta sequencing was performed on peripheral blood mononuclear cells. The Qiagen DNeasy Blood Extraction Kit was used to extract genomic DNA from the blood cell samples. Based on the germline V gene (reference sequence), the CDR1 and CDR2 sequences are GTSNPN and SVGIG. Inclusive of the bounding cysteine and phenylalanine, the CDR3 is 15 residues long. Just CDR3 DNA is preserved here, 45 bases in frame from base 1. Trimming at the junction amounts to 0 bases on V and 8 bases on J, and the germline ends lie 18 bases apart. In regard to this clone: This receptor's antigen is unknown.

Library method: the immunoSEQ multiplex PCR assay. A mixture of 60 forward primers for TCR Vbeta segments and 13 reverse primers for TCR Jbeta segments was used in the multiplex PCR. Amplification of the CDR3 region of rearranged TCR beta genes was performed with a multiplex PCR assay on genomic DNA. Amplified TCR beta libraries were sequenced as 87-base-pair reads on the Illumina HiSeq System. Processing in the source paper ran as follows. In a later analysis, tens of millions of unique TCR beta chains were counted across the approximately 640 repertoires, and approximately 11 million of these chains were shared by at least two donors. Raw reads were error-corrected and collapsed into unique sequences with a nearest-neighbor algorithm that merged closely related sequences to remove PCR and sequencing errors. To assign V, D and J gene segments, CDR3 sequences were aligned to IMGT reference sequences. For a sequence to be retained, at least a six-nucleotide match to both a V gene segment and a J gene segment was required. Rearrangements were classified as productive when the CDR3 lacked stop codons and remained in frame with V and J, and all other rearrangements were classified as non-productive. Following IMGT convention, CDR3 was defined as the stretch from the second conserved V-encoded cysteine up to the conserved J-encoded phenylalanine. In an earlier analysis of 500 to 650 of the donors, sequences lacking an unambiguous match to a single V gene segment were excluded. An earlier analysis of some 500 of the donors classified V segments as functional when productive rearrangements were above 56.7% and as segregating when the standard deviation between donors was above 5%. A statistical classification framework was developed to diagnose cytomegalovirus status using the catalog of TCR beta chain sequences. A later analysis assigned V and J genes by comparing TCR nucleotide sequences with IMGT/GENE-DB human TR gene sequences. In a later analysis, CDR3 sequences and most-parsimonious VDJ recombination scenarios were assigned using the TCRdist pipeline. A later analysis defined each TCR beta chain by its CDR3 amino acid sequence plus V-gene family, and excluded reads lacking a unique V-gene family. A later analysis removed several hundred highly shared, low-generation-probability nucleotide sequences to deal with suspected cross-contamination and a sequencing artifact. For each public chain, a later analysis derived a clonal expansion index from normalized ranks of inferred template counts within each repertoire. In a later analysis, generation probabilities were computed using a VDJ recombination model fitted to out-of-frame rearrangements, and the results were checked against IGoR. Hypergeometric tests were used in a later analysis to score TCR-TCR, TCR-HLA and TCR-CMV co-occurrence, with a repertoire-size bias correction applied to the TCR pairs. A later analysis estimated false discovery rates by permuting HLA or CMV assignments 20 times. In a later analysis, co-occurring TCRs were grouped with DBSCAN, and TCRdist sequence similarity was added when clustering was performed within HLA-allele-positive subsets. Repertoires with fewer than 30,000 or more than 120,000 public chains were left out of co-occurrence clustering, as were a handful of repertoires with anomalous nucleotide sharing. Sourced from immuneACCESS, this table was stored by TCRdb with only in-frame sequences that have V and J called. A share of the clones is absent; for the studies checked, an unresolved V gene accounts for under half, and the remainder has no known explanation. Clonal size and the V and J genes are those of that table, whereas D and trimming came from the DNA. The sample table gives fewer than 75,000 clones. The biggest ten clones account for less than 20% of the sample.

The receptor was isolated from a boy aged 5-17 years in good health and CMV-seronegative. This chain joins TRBV30 to TRBJ2-3; possibly the D gene is TRBD2, per 5 matching bases. The sequencing input was PBMCs. The CDR3 amino acid sequence is: CAWSVGSGPESTQYF. The nucleotides are TGTGCCTGGAGTGTTGGCAGCGGTCCGGAGTCTACGCAGTATTTT.